This TCR beta chain was identified during a study of OX40 agonist ivuxolimab in advanced cancers. Study summary: Across the patients, intravenous ivuxolimab was delivered every 2 weeks at 0.01 to 10 mg/kg.

Sampling of blood occurred at baseline, cycle 4 day 1, and cycle 7 day 1. The assay was immunoSEQ multiplex PCR, and TCRdb's table has in-frame clones only and misses some. The sample lists fewer than 70,000 clones; about 89% were seen once. V dropped 3 bases and J dropped 0; count of bases not matched to a gene: 10. This CDR3 comprises 17 residues. The germline gives CDR1 LNHDA, CDR2 SQIVND (reference sequence). V is TRBV19 and J is TRBJ1-1; 7 bases match TRBD1. Sample: CD4+ or CD8+ T cells sorted from blood, taken in a trial of the OX40 agonist ivuxolimab. This TCR was sampled from an adult with an advanced solid tumor such as melanoma, head and neck, liver or kidney cancer. The CDR3 region has the DNA TGTGCCAGTAGTATCAGGACGGACAGGCCTATGAACACTGAAGCTTTCTTT. It encodes CASSIRTDRPMNTEAFF. The full variable domain, in which reference TRBV19 and TRBJ1-1 provide the parts outside the CDR3, is DGGITQSPKYLFRKEGQNVTLSCEQNLNHDAMYWYRQDPGQGLRLIYYSQIVNDFQKGDIAEGYSVSREKKESFPLTVTSAQKNPTAFYLCASSIRTDRPMNTEAFFGQGTRLTVV.